This is a list of T cell receptor beta chains from one sample in a study of blood T cell repertoires in COVID-19. TCRdb keeps only in-frame clones here, not all; method: immunoSEQ multiplex PCR. Of some 140,000 clones listed, under 80% are singletons. The sequenced sample was peripheral blood. These receptors were obtained from a man at least 80 years old with acute or convalescent COVID-19. CDR3s include the opening cysteine and the closing phenylalanine or tryptophan. Each record gives: V gene, D gene, clone size, J gene, CDR3 DNA, CDR3 protein. A D gene is named only where the DNA matches it firmly. Where a row states a size, it is once, few, many or the class of an expanded clone; other rows omit it.

v_gene: TRBV7-9; d_gene: TRBD1; abundance: -; j_gene: TRBJ1-1; CDR3nt: TGTGCCAGCAGCCGGGACAGGTGGAACACTGAAGCTTTCTTT; CDR3aa: CASSRDRWNTEAFF
v_gene: TRBV19; d_gene: -; abundance: -; j_gene: TRBJ2-2; CDR3nt: TGTGCCAGTAGTATAATGGGGGCCGCGAACACCGGGGAGCTGTTTTTT; CDR3aa: CASSIMGAANTGELFF
v_gene: TRBV4-3; d_gene: TRBD2; abundance: -; j_gene: TRBJ2-5; CDR3nt: TGCGCCAGCAGCCAGGGTCGGGGGGTGGCGACCCAGTACTTC; CDR3aa: CASSQGRGVATQYF
v_gene: TRBV28; d_gene: -; abundance: -; j_gene: TRBJ2-2; CDR3nt: TGTGCCAGCAGTAGGGGTGACACCGGGGAGCTGTTTTTT; CDR3aa: CASSRGDTGELFF
v_gene: TRBV5-4; d_gene: -; abundance: -; j_gene: TRBJ2-7; CDR3nt: TGTGCCAGCAGCTTGGGGGGCGGCACCTTGGTCCCCTACGAGCAGTACTTC; CDR3aa: CASSLGGGTLVPYEQYF
v_gene: TRBV6-4; d_gene: -; abundance: -; j_gene: TRBJ1-2; CDR3nt: TGTGCCAGCAGTGACGACAGTCTCGGAAACTATGGCTACACCTTC; CDR3aa: CASSDDSLGNYGYTF
v_gene: TRBV19; d_gene: -; abundance: -; j_gene: TRBJ2-2; CDR3nt: TGTGCCAGTAGTACTGTCCAGGGGAGTAGGAACACCGGGGAGCTGTTTTTT; CDR3aa: CASSTVQGSRNTGELFF
v_gene: TRBV28; d_gene: -; abundance: -; j_gene: TRBJ1-3; CDR3nt: TGTGCCAGCAGTTCATATCGGGAAGACACCATATATTTT; CDR3aa: CASSSYREDTIYF
v_gene: TRBV4-1; d_gene: TRBD2; abundance: once; j_gene: TRBJ2-2; CDR3nt: TGCGCCAGCAGCCAACGTTTGACTAGCGCGGCCGGGGAGCTGTTTTTT; CDR3aa: CASSQRLTSAAGELFF
v_gene: TRBV5-1; d_gene: -; abundance: -; j_gene: TRBJ1-1; CDR3nt: TGCGCCAGCAGCTCCCAATCGGGGGCGGGAGGGAACACTGAAGCTTTCTTT; CDR3aa: CASSSQSGAGGNTEAFF
v_gene: TRBV29-1; d_gene: -; abundance: -; j_gene: TRBJ2-6; CDR3nt: TGCAGCGTTGGTCAGTTATCTGGGGCCAACGTCCTGACTTTC; CDR3aa: CSVGQLSGANVLTF
v_gene: TRBV9; d_gene: -; abundance: -; j_gene: TRBJ1-2; CDR3nt: TGTGCCAGCAGCGGGGGGGGAACGGACTATGGCTACACCTTC; CDR3aa: CASSGGGTDYGYTF
v_gene: TRBV30; d_gene: -; abundance: -; j_gene: TRBJ2-4; CDR3nt: TGTGCCTGGAGTGGGACATCGTTAGGCAAAAACATTCAGTACTTC; CDR3aa: CAWSGTSLGKNIQYF
v_gene: TRBV7-3; d_gene: -; abundance: -; j_gene: TRBJ2-1; CDR3nt: TGTGCCAGCAGCGCGGGACAGACAAATGAGCAGTTCTTC; CDR3aa: CASSAGQTNEQFF
v_gene: TRBV28; d_gene: TRBD1; abundance: once; j_gene: TRBJ1-2; CDR3nt: TGTGCCAGCAGTACCTCCGGACAGGGAGCCTATGGCTACACCTTC; CDR3aa: CASSTSGQGAYGYTF